These 20 T cell receptor beta chains share one sample of origin, sequenced in a study of spatial heterogeneity in lung cancer. TCRdb passed the 5' RACE reads through MiXCR, listing each CDR3 protein once. The data contain some 20,000 distinct CDR3 sequences, 3% to 4% of them singletons. As to time point: sample taken at primary tumor resection. Tumor, nontumor lung or frozen PBMC supplied whole RNA that was sequenced unsorted. The sequences come from PBMCs, collected at surgery. The receptors here all came from a female donor with early-stage non-small cell lung cancer.

This clonotype has a count of ten or more. The gene calls are TRBV6-5 and TRBJ2-1, with TRBD1 matching 8 bases. Trimming at V came to 4 bases and at J to 5 bases, leaving 4 bases not matched to a gene. Germline V lookup: CDR1 MNHEY, CDR2 SVGAGI. The CDR3 runs 14 residues. The CDR3, as DNA: TGTGCCAGCAGTTTAGGACAGGGTCACAATGAGCAGTTCTTC. Translated, it gives CASSLGQGHNEQFF.

This clonotype was counted many times. The rearrangement joins TRBV18 to TRBJ1-1; the match to TRBD1 covers 8 bases. Per germline, CDR1 KGHSH and CDR2 LQKENI. The CDR3 sequence is 16 residues long. The J segment lost 2 bases and the V segment lost 1 base, leaving 6 bases of the junction unmatched. The CDR3 coding sequence is TGTGCCAGCTCACCACGCCGGCCAGGGGGCAACACTGAAGCTTTCTTT. The encoded protein is CASSPRRPGGNTEAFF.

This clonotype was seen many times. This chain uses TRBV13 with TRBJ2-1; no reliable D call. V lost 5 bases and J lost 0, with 8 bases in between. This CDR3 contains 14 residues. Germline V lookup: CDR1 PRHDT, CDR2 FYEKMQ (reference sequence). DNA of the CDR3: TGTGCCAGCAGCCCCCGGAGCTCCTACAATGAGCAGTTCTTC. This encodes CASSPRSSYNEQFF.

Ten or more counts support this clonotype. The CDR3 loop is CASSPGLAGGNEQFF. DNA of the CDR3: TGTGCCAGCAGCCCGGGACTAGCGGGAGGAAATGAGCAGTTCTTC. The chain has TRBV9 and TRBJ2-1, with TRBD2 identical over 15 bases. This CDR3 comprises 15 residues. CDR1 and CDR2 from the germline V gene are SGDLS and YYNGEE. Trimming took 4 bases from V and 7 from J; bases not matched to a gene: 3.

This chain uses TRBV19 with TRBJ2-7; maybe TRBD1 (6 bases). With 5 bases removed from V and 2 bases from J, the gap between germline ends came to 19 bases. The CDR3 spans 16 residues. The germline gives CDR1 LNHDA, CDR2 SQIVND (reference sequence). The CDR3 region is CASSPNPTGATYEQYF. The CDR3 bases are TGTGCCAGTAGTCCGAACCCGACAGGCGCAACCTACGAGCAGTACTTC.

This clonotype was seen many times. This sequence joins TRBV28 and TRBJ2-1, with 7 bases aligning to TRBD2. With 5 bases clipped from V and 3 bases from J, the junction kept 7 bases outside the gene matches. The CDR3 has 15 residues. From germline, CDR1 is MDHEN and CDR2 SYDVKM. The CDR3 here is CASSDSSGFYNEQFF. The CDR3 DNA follows: TGTGCCAGCAGTGACTCTAGCGGATTCTACAATGAGCAGTTCTTC. Based on the CDR3 plus reference TRBV28 and TRBJ2-1, the full variable domain is DVKVTQSSRYLVKRTGEKVFLECVQDMDHENMFWYRQDPGLGLRLIYFSYDVKMKEKGDIPEGYSVSREKKERFSLILESASTNQTSMYLCASSDSSGFYNEQFFGPGTRLTVL.

This clonotype was observed at least ten times. This chain joins TRBV6-4 and TRBJ2-3; D gene ambiguous. The V and J ends lost 0 bases and 2 bases respectively, with 9 bases between them. CDR3 length: 15 amino acids. Per the germline V gene, CDR1 is MRHNA and CDR2 is SNTAGT. The CDR3 region is CASSDSRQPTDTQYF. CDR3 coding DNA: TGTGCCAGCAGTGACTCGAGACAACCCACAGATACGCAGTATTTT.

This clonotype has a count of ten or more. J is TRBJ2-3 and V is TRBV30; 8 bases line up with TRBD2. V lost 4 bases to trimming and J lost 2 bases; unmatched junction nucleotides: 5. This CDR3 comprises 14 residues. The germline gives CDR1 GTSNPN, CDR2 SVGIG (reference sequence). The CDR3 spells CAWTPAGVTDTQYF. The CDR3 DNA reads as TGTGCCTGGACCCCAGCGGGAGTCACAGATACGCAGTATTTT. The full variable domain, in which reference TRBV30 and TRBJ2-3 provide the parts outside the CDR3, is SQTIHQWPATLVQPVGSPLSLECTVEGTSNPNLYWYRQAAGRGLQLLFYSVGIGQISSEVPQNLSASRPQDRQFILSSKKLLLSDSGFYLCAWTPAGVTDTQYFGPGTRLTVL.

This clonotype was seen repeatedly, ten times or more. This chain connects TRBV12-3 or TRBV12-4 to TRBJ1-1; 7 bases align to TRBD1. CDR3 length equals 15 residues. Unmatched junction bases numbered 9, after V lost 7 bases and J lost 1 base. Here the CDR3 reads CASTGPGGANTEAFF. CDR3 in DNA: TGTGCCAGCACGGGTCCAGGGGGAGCGAACACTGAAGCTTTCTTT.

This clonotype was detected ten times or more. The genes are TRBV27 and TRBJ2-1; D not resolved. Trimming cost V 5 bases and J 0 bases, with 11 bases left between them. This CDR3 is built from 15 residues. In germline, CDR1 is MNHEY, CDR2 SMNVEV (reference sequence). The CDR3 reads CASSPIPSSYNEQFF. CDR3 sequence (DNA): TGTGCCAGCAGTCCCATCCCAAGCTCCTACAATGAGCAGTTCTTC.

This clonotype was found many times. The gene calls are TRBV5-4 and TRBJ2-1; possibly TRBD2 for D (5 bases). Trimming shortened V by 3 bases and J by 3 bases, and 19 bases separated the two germline ends. CDR1 SGHNT and CDR2 YYREEE come from the germline V gene (reference sequence). The CDR3 spans 17 residues. CDR3 in DNA: TGTGCCAGCAGCTCTGGATTCGGGGTTGGATTCTACAATGAGCAGTTCTTC. Protein sequence: CASSSGFGVGFYNEQFF.

Relative to its sample, this clonotype is medium-sized. The chain uses TRBV11-1 and TRBJ2-1; D not resolved. The CDR3 length is 14 residues. Germline CDR1 and CDR2: SGHAT and FQDESV (reference sequence). V was cut by 1 base and J by 7 bases, with 11 bases left in between. The CDR3: CASSLVGLLNEQFF. The CDR3 DNA reads as TGTGCCAGCAGCTTAGTTGGCCTGCTAAATGAGCAGTTCTTC.

Ten or more counts support this clonotype. The V call is TRBV20-1, the J call TRBJ2-7; 11 nucleotides align to TRBD2. The germline CDR1 and CDR2 sequences are DFQATT and SNEGSKA (reference sequence). The ends lost 1 base at V and 7 bases at J; junction bases unmatched: 9. The CDR3 loop spans 15 amino acids. As DNA, the CDR3 is TGCAGTGCTAGAGTTATAGCGGGAGGGCCGGGAGAGCAGTACTTC. The encoded protein is CSARVIAGGPGEQYF.

The chain combines TRBV2 with TRBJ1-5; D call uncertain. Germline V gene lookup returns CDR1 SNHLY and CDR2 FYNNEI. V was shortened by 5 bases and J by 5 bases, with 13 bases between the two germline ends. The CDR3 is 14 amino acids. The CDR3 loop reads CASSYSNVHQPQHF. Written as DNA, the CDR3 is TGTGCCAGCAGTTACAGCAATGTGCATCAGCCCCAGCATTTT.

There are many counts of this clonotype. The chain recombines TRBV20-1 with TRBJ1-5; tentatively, D is TRBD1 (5 bases). The V gene lost 3 bases and the J gene lost 1 base, with 13 bases spanning the gap. There are 15 residues in the CDR3. Germline assignment: CDR1 DFQATT and CDR2 SNEGSKA (reference sequence). The CDR3 DNA is TGCAGTGCTAGCAGACAGACCACGAGCAATCAGCCCCAGCATTTT. Translating it yields CSASRQTTSNQPQHF.

This clonotype was counted between two and nine times. The chain uses TRBV12-3 or TRBV12-4 and TRBJ1-4; perhaps TRBD1 as D (5 bases). CDR3 length: 14 residues. V was cut by 6 bases and J by 0 bases, with 8 bases left in between. The CDR3, as DNA: TGTGCCAGCAGCACAGGAGCAACTAATGAAAAACTGTTTTTT. Translation: CASSTGATNEKLFF.

This clonotype was seen many times. This chain links TRBV12-3 or TRBV12-4 with TRBJ1-5; tentatively, D is TRBD1 (5 bases). V lost 7 bases, J lost 6 bases, and 19 bases lay in between. CDR3 length: 15 residues. CDR3 coding DNA: TGTGCCAGCATGGATAACAGGCGACCCTTTCAGCCCCAGCATTTT. It translates to CASMDNRRPFQPQHF.

This clonotype was counted many times. This chain joins TRBV7-9 and TRBJ2-1; the D gene could be TRBD1 or TRBD2 (5 bases each). Germline CDR1 SEHNR, CDR2 FQNEAQ (reference sequence). There are 16 residues in the CDR3. V was cut by 0 bases and J by 0 bases, with 9 bases left in between. CDR3: CASSLAIGASYNEQFF. The DNA of the CDR3 is TGTGCCAGCAGCTTAGCTATCGGGGCCTCCTACAATGAGCAGTTCTTC.

In this sample, this clonotype turned up many times. The V and J genes are TRBV5-1 and TRBJ2-5; D is perhaps TRBD1 (5 bases). The CDR3 is 15 amino acids. V was cut by 2 bases and J by 5 bases, with 16 bases left in between. Germline-derived CDR1 and CDR2 are SGHRS and YFSETQ. CDR3 DNA: TGCGCCAGCAGCTTAACAGGCAACTTCCCCGAGACCCAGTACTTC. Encoded protein: CASSLTGNFPETQYF.

The chain uses TRBV5-6 and TRBJ1-5; maybe TRBD1 (5 bases). The V end lost 2 bases, the J end lost 2 bases, and 8 bases lay between the germline ends. The CDR3 contains 14 residues. Germline-derived CDR1 and CDR2 are SGHDT and YYEEEE. The CDR3 DNA follows: TGTGCCAGCAGCTTTTGGGGCGGCAATCAGCCCCAGCATTTT. Translated, it gives CASSFWGGNQPQHF.